The 27 T cell receptor beta chains reported below all come from one sample, sequenced in a study of CXCR3-negative and CXCR3-positive naive CD8 T cells. Carrying UMI labels, the TRB cDNA libraries were prepared through 5' RACE. TCRdb processed the 5' RACE reads again and assigns one entry to each CDR3 protein, with no DNA. The sample includes about 150,000 distinct CDR3 sequences. Their target antigens are unknown. Study-level results: CXCR3-expressing naive cells carried TRB CDR3s more hydrophobic than those of CXCR3-negative naive cells.

Sequences were obtained from naive CXCR3+ CD8+ T cells from blood. Subset described: CD45RO-CCR7+CD27+CD95- naive CD8+ T cells expressing CXCR3 (TNR3+). The receptor source for this set is a human donor in good health. Some clones in this sample may be carry-over from other donors' samples.

The rearrangement uses TRBV29-1 and TRBJ2-7; TCRdb calls TRBD1, which cannot be checked without DNA. Germline V gives CDR1 SQVTM, CDR2 ANQGSEA. This CDR3 contains 14 residues. The CDR3 sequence: CSVGARNLSYEQYF.

The CDR3 loop is CASSPAGGPLNTEAFF. This rearrangement joins TRBV7-9 to TRBJ1-1. Germline V gene lookup returns CDR1 SEHNR and CDR2 FQNEAQ (reference sequence). This CDR3 comprises 16 residues.

The chain carries TRBV19 and TRBJ2-2; TCRdb's assignment of TRBD1 cannot be checked, as there is no DNA. The CDR3 sequence is 15 residues long. Germline V gene data show CDR1 as LNHDA and CDR2 as SQIVND (reference sequence). The CDR3 sequence is CASTAIQGAGGELFF.

The chain couples TRBV6-6 to TRBJ1-2; TCRdb proposes TRBD1, but this gene call is untestable without DNA. CDR1 and CDR2 from the germline V gene are MNHNY and SVGAGI (reference sequence). This CDR3 is built from 17 residues. The CDR3 sequence is CASSYTPWQGADYGYTF.

This chain connects TRBV7-9 to TRBJ2-2. From germline, CDR1 is SEHNR and CDR2 FQNEAQ (reference sequence). This CDR3 has 14 residues. The chain's CDR3 is CASSFTANTGELFF.

The chain joins TRBV12-3 or TRBV12-4 to TRBJ1-2; there is no DNA to check the TCRdb D call of TRBD1. The CDR3 length is 11 residues. The CDR3 region is CASSLGGVELF.

This chain uses TRBV12-3 or TRBV12-4 with TRBJ2-5; TCRdb gives TRBD2 as the D gene, but with no DNA this cannot be confirmed. CDR3 length: 15 amino acids. CDR3 sequence reads: CASSDPGRGDETQYF.

The gene calls are TRBV7-6 and TRBJ2-7. Germline CDR1 and CDR2: SGHVS and FNYEAQ. The CDR3 length is 13 residues. This CDR3 reads CASSLAGPNEQYF.

This chain connects TRBV29-1 to TRBJ1-1; TCRdb's D gene call, TRBD1, goes unchecked for lack of DNA. The CDR3 loop spans 14 amino acids. Germline values: CDR1 SQVTM, CDR2 ANQGSEA. CDR3 sequence reads: CSVEVGLGDTEAFF.

The chain combines TRBV5-1 with TRBJ2-3. Germline V gives CDR1 SGHRS, CDR2 YFSETQ. This CDR3 is built from 15 residues. Here the CDR3 reads CASSLATDSTDTQYF.

This chain joins TRBV10-3 and TRBJ2-1; with no DNA, the TCRdb D assignment of TRBD1 cannot be verified. The CDR3 loop spans 14 amino acids. From germline, CDR1 is ENHRY and CDR2 SYGVKD. Here the CDR3 reads CAISDGQGSNEQFF.

The J gene is TRBJ2-5, the V gene TRBV2; lacking DNA, the TRBD2 call made by TCRdb goes unchecked. The CDR3 covers 13 residues. In germline, CDR1 is SNHLY, CDR2 FYNNEI. The chain's CDR3 is CASGGITGETQYF.

J is TRBJ1-5 and V is TRBV21-1; TCRdb proposes TRBD1, but this gene call is untestable without DNA. TRBV21-1 is a pseudogene locus. The CDR3 is made up of 14 amino acids. The CDR3 protein is CASSRGQALEPQHF.

The rearrangement joins TRBV6-5 to TRBJ1-1; TCRdb gives TRBD1 as the D gene, but with no DNA this cannot be confirmed. The CDR3 extends over 14 amino acids. The germline CDR1 and CDR2 sequences are MNHEY and SVGAGI. The CDR3 reads CASSHQGAGTEAFF.

The chain joins TRBV28 to TRBJ2-7; the D call of TRBD1 rests on TCRdb alone, since no DNA is present to check it. Germline CDR1 is MDHEN and CDR2 is SYDVKM. The CDR3 spans 13 residues. This CDR3 reads CATTDRDIYEQYF.

The rearrangement links TRBV5-1 to TRBJ2-7. The germline CDR1 and CDR2 sequences are SGHRS and YFSETQ. The CDR3 spans 14 residues. This CDR3 reads CASSTGGGPYEQYF.

The V and J genes are TRBV9 and TRBJ2-7; TCRdb's D gene call, TRBD1, goes unchecked for lack of DNA. The CDR3 totals 15 residues. Looked up from germline, CDR1 is SGDLS and CDR2 is YYNGEE. Here the CDR3 reads CASSLWDGAFHEQYF.

This chain uses TRBV29-1 with TRBJ2-7. There are 15 residues in the CDR3. Germline V gives CDR1 SQVTM, CDR2 ANQGSEA. The chain's CDR3 is CSVDDWQGTSYEQYF.

The CDR3 spells CACSQDRTAHSNTEAFF. The V and J genes are TRBV4-3 and TRBJ1-1; no DNA is available, so the TRBD1 call from TCRdb remains unchecked. The germline V gene encodes CDR1 LGHNA and CDR2 YSLEER. The CDR3 contains 17 residues.

This chain links TRBV6-8 with TRBJ2-3; TCRdb selects TRBD1, and the lack of DNA leaves this call unchecked. Germline assignment: CDR1 MNHGY and CDR2 SAAAGT. The CDR3 consists of 14 residues. The CDR3 here is CASHPVGGHQSQYF.

The chain has TRBV5-4 and TRBJ2-1. The CDR3 is 14 residues long. The germline V gene encodes CDR1 SGHNT and CDR2 YYREEE (reference sequence). CDR3 residues: CASSFLRRNNEQFF.

The J gene is TRBJ1-2, the V gene TRBV9. The CDR3 is 16 amino acids. CDR1 and CDR2 (germline): SGDLS, YYNGEE. The CDR3 protein is CASSVEATAPNYGYTF.

The chain has TRBV4-3 and TRBJ2-3; TCRdb lists TRBD1, though no DNA is available to test this call. The CDR3 is 16 amino acids. Germline V gene data show CDR1 as LGHNA and CDR2 as YSLEER. CDR3 protein: CASSHSGSGVGDTQYF.

The J gene is TRBJ2-4, the V gene TRBV10-3; the TCRdb D gene call, TRBD1, has no DNA to confirm it. CDR3 length: 16 residues. Germline loops: CDR1 ENHRY, CDR2 SYGVKD. CDR3 sequence reads: CATPPRAGRAKNIQYF.

The chain carries TRBV28 and TRBJ2-7; TCRdb designates TRBD1, a call that cannot be tested without DNA. The CDR3 covers 13 residues. The germline V gene encodes CDR1 MDHEN and CDR2 SYDVKM. The CDR3 region is CASSFRPGNEQYF. Looking up the rest from reference TRBV28 and TRBJ2-7 gives the full variable domain: DVKVTQSSRYLVKRTGEKVFLECVQDMDHENMFWYRQDPGLGLRLIYFSYDVKMKEKGDIPEGYSVSREKKERFSLILESASTNQTSMYLCASSFRPGNEQYFGPGTRLTVT.

This chain connects TRBV10-3 to TRBJ1-3. CDR1 and CDR2 from the germline V gene are ENHRY and SYGVKD. The length of the CDR3 is 11 residues. This chain's CDR3 is CATLTGNTIYF.

The chain has TRBV10-2 and TRBJ1-6. This CDR3 is 13 amino acids long. Germline V gives CDR1 WSHSY, CDR2 SAAADI. CDR3 region: CASSDSDNSPLHF.